Listed here are 11 T cell receptor beta chains from one sample, sequenced in a study of spatial heterogeneity in lung cancer. The time point: sample taken at primary tumor resection. TCRdb redid the calling of the 5' RACE reads with MiXCR, one entry per CDR3 protein. The data show around 6,000 distinct CDR3 sequences, approximately 13% seen once. The source was lung tissue, collected at surgery. Source of these receptors: a human donor with early-stage non-small cell lung cancer.

The table lists this clonotype with many counts. Found in a library prepared for alpha chains, this beta chain is an off-target read, and its abundance has little meaning. The rearrangement uses TRBV11-2 and TRBJ2-3; D is uncertain. CDR1 is SGHAT and CDR2 is FQNNGV in the germline V gene. The CDR3 runs to 15 residues. Trimming cost V 1 base and J 1 base, with 9 bases left between them. DNA for the CDR3: TGTGCCAGCAGCTTAGGGTCTGCGGGCACAGATACGCAGTATTTT. Encoded protein: CASSLGSAGTDTQYF.

This clonotype is medium-sized in the sample. This beta chain was picked up by a library intended for alpha chains and is off target, so its count carries little meaning. The chain recombines TRBV6-5 with TRBJ1-2; 7 bases match TRBD1. The length of the CDR3 is 16 residues. Germline V gene lookup returns CDR1 MNHEY and CDR2 SVGAGI. With V trimmed by 6 bases and J by 4 bases, 14 bases remained unmatched. CDR3 sequence reads: CASRGDDQGTAYGYTF. The CDR3 nucleotides read TGTGCCAGCAGGGGGGATGATCAAGGGACAGCCTATGGCTACACCTTC.

This clonotype was counted ten times or more. This beta chain lies outside the target of a library built for alpha chains; its clone size means little. V and J are TRBV6-5 and TRBJ2-1, with D possibly matching TRBD2 (5 bases). V lost 8 bases and J lost 3, with 11 bases in between. This CDR3 region has 13 residues. Germline lookup yields CDR1 MNHEY and CDR2 SVGAGI. This chain's CDR3 is CASGRRNYNEQFF. As DNA, the CDR3 is TGTGCCAGCGGTCGGAGGAACTACAATGAGCAGTTCTTC.

This clonotype appeared many times. For a library built for alpha chains, this beta chain is a stray read; little rests on its size. The CDR3 sequence is CASSSASSYEQYF. CDR3 in DNA: TGTGCCAGCAGCTCCGCGAGCTCCTACGAGCAGTACTTC. V gene TRBV7-9 combines with J gene TRBJ2-7; D remains unclear. Trimming left V 4 bases short and J 0 bases short, with 7 bases between. The germline V gene has CDR1 SEHNR and CDR2 FQNEAQ (reference sequence). The CDR3 length is 13 residues.

By sample fraction, this clonotype is medium-sized. In a library made to pick up alpha chains, this beta chain is a stray read with a size that means little. V usage is TRBV7-9 and J usage is TRBJ2-1, with D unclear. Germline CDR1 is SEHNR and CDR2 is FQNEAQ (reference sequence). Trimming took off 2 bases at V and 2 bases at J, with 7 bases between the two ends. CDR3 length: 14 amino acids. The CDR3 region is CASSLMLAYNEQFF. In DNA, the CDR3 is TGTGCCAGCAGCTTAATGCTAGCCTACAATGAGCAGTTCTTC.

By sample share, this clonotype is medium-sized (0.01 to 0.1%). For a library built for alpha chains, this beta chain is a stray read; little rests on its size. V and J are TRBV27 and TRBJ2-7, with 8 bases that match TRBD2. CDR3 length: 15 amino acids. The V gene end was trimmed by 6 bases and the J gene end by 3 bases; junction bases not matched to a gene: 10. Germline loops: CDR1 MNHEY, CDR2 SMNVEV (reference sequence). CDR3: CASSRPLSGNYEQYF. CDR3 in DNA: TGTGCCAGCAGCCGCCCCCTTAGCGGGAACTACGAGCAGTACTTC.

This clonotype was counted many times. This beta chain is a stray sequence in a library constructed for alpha chains; its clone size is not meaningful. The chain couples TRBV6-5 to TRBJ2-1; 13 bases match TRBD2. Germline V CDR1 and CDR2: MNHEY, SVGAGI. With V trimmed by 6 bases and J by 7 bases, 3 bases remained unmatched. This CDR3 has 14 residues. Here the CDR3 DNA reads TGTGCCAGCAGCGGACTAGCGGGAGCTAATGAGCAGTTCTTC. Amino acids: CASSGLAGANEQFF.

This clonotype was seen ten or more times. As an off-target read in a library built for alpha chains, this beta chain has a frequency of little significance. This chain uses TRBV29-1 with TRBJ1-2; weak D call: TRBD1 (5 bases). The CDR3 totals 12 residues. Germline V gives CDR1 SQVTM, CDR2 ANQGSEA. Trimming pared 3 bases from V and 5 bases from J, leaving 10 bases between. The CDR3 DNA sequence: TGCAGCGTTGAGCAGGGTTTATATGGCTACACCTTC. Amino acids: CSVEQGLYGYTF.

This clonotype was seen ten or more times. Found in a library prepared for alpha chains, this beta chain is an off-target read, and its abundance has little meaning. The chain joins TRBV3-1 to TRBJ2-1; TRBD2 agrees at 8 bases. Trimming cost V 4 bases and J 2 bases; bases outside gene matches: 1. This CDR3 spans 14 amino acids. Germline assignment: CDR1 LGHDT and CDR2 YNNKEL (reference sequence). The CDR3 sequence: CASSRSGTYNEQFF. CDR3 DNA: TGTGCCAGCAGCCGTAGCGGGACCTACAATGAGCAGTTCTTC.

This clonotype was seen ten or more times. The library was prepared for alpha chains; this beta chain is a stray read, so its frequency means little. The chain uses TRBV27 and TRBJ1-6; the D gene is possibly TRBD1 (5 bases). The CDR3 has 17 residues. Germline CDR1 and CDR2: MNHEY and SMNVEV (reference sequence). Trimming pared 4 bases from V and 0 bases from J, leaving 13 bases between. Written as DNA, the CDR3 is TGTGCCAGCAGTTCCCCCGCCGGGGCCTCCTATAATTCACCCCTCCACTTT. Protein: CASSSPAGASYNSPLHF.

This clonotype was found many times. Since it is a stray read in a library aimed at alpha chains, this beta chain has a size that is not meaningful. This chain uses TRBV5-1 with TRBJ2-3; no reliable D call. The CDR3 has 13 residues. Trimming took off 2 bases at V and 2 bases at J, with 6 bases between the two ends. Germline assignment: CDR1 SGHRS and CDR2 YFSETQ. In nucleotides, the CDR3 is TGCGCCAGCAGCTTCTGGGCCACAGATACGCAGTATTTT. Its translation is CASSFWATDTQYF.